This is a list of T cell receptor beta chains from one sample in a study of memory CD4+ T cells and cytomegalovirus serostatus. The table came from immunoSEQ multiplex PCR; TCRdb's copy has only in-frame clones and leaves some out. The table has about 40,000 clones, 75% to 85% seen once; the top ten hold about 6%. Sequencing was carried out using memory CD4+ T cells from blood. These TCRs come from an adult in good health and CMV-seronegative. Each CDR3 is given with its conserved first and last residue. The D gene is left open where the match is weak. Rows may omit the clone size; those that give it use once, few, many or a size class.

>TRBD2|TRBV29-1|.|TRBJ2-2
TGCAGCGTTCAGGGTAGCGGGAGGGCCGGTTGGCCGGACGGGGAGCTGTTTTTT
CSVQGSGRAGWPDGELFF
>.|TRBV6-4|.|TRBJ1-3
TGTGCCAGCAGCCCTCCGGGGGCGCAGGGAAACACCATATATTTT
CASSPPGAQGNTIYF
>.|TRBV6-5|.|TRBJ2-1
TGTGCCAGCAGGAACTTAGATGAGCAGTTCTTC
CASRNLDEQFF
>.|TRBV5-6|.|TRBJ2-3
TGTGCCAGCAGCTTGGTTGGAGATTCTAGCACAGATACGCAGTATTTT
CASSLVGDSSTDTQYF
>.|TRBV5-1|.|TRBJ2-3
TGCGCCAGCAGCTTGGTACTGGGCACAGATACGCAGTATTTT
CASSLVLGTDTQYF
>.|TRBV10-3|few|TRBJ1-3
TGTGCCACCCTCCCCCATGATACCTCTGGAAACACCATATATTTT
CATLPHDTSGNTIYF
>TRBD2|TRBV29-1|.|TRBJ2-7
TGCAGCGTCTCCACTAGCGGATTGCTCTACGAGCAGTACTTC
CSVSTSGLLYEQYF
>.|TRBV6-5|.|TRBJ2-7
TGTGCCAGTAAGGTTGTGGGCAAAGAGGAGCAGTACTTC
CASKVVGKEEQYF
>TRBD1|TRBV7-2|.|TRBJ2-7
TGTGCCAGCAGCGTTGACAGGGAAGGCGAGCAGTACTTC
CASSVDREGEQYF
>.|TRBV28|.|TRBJ1-1
TGTGCCAGCAGTTTACCCGACAGGAACACTGAAGCTTTCTTT
CASSLPDRNTEAFF
>.|TRBV4-3|medium-sized|TRBJ2-7
TGCGCCAGCAGCCAAGATTTTTGGACCTACGAGCAGTACTTC
CASSQDFWTYEQYF
>.|TRBV7-9|.|TRBJ2-2
TGTGCCAGCAGCTTATCAGTCGGGGAGCTGTTTTTT
CASSLSVGELFF
>.|TRBV14|.|TRBJ2-1
TGTGCCAGCAGCCAAGATCTGGGTTCTGAGCAGTTCTTC
CASSQDLGSEQFF
>TRBD2|TRBV5-1|.|TRBJ2-5
TGCGCCAGCAGCTTGACTAGCGGGAGAGGGCAAGAGACCCAGTACTTC
CASSLTSGRGQETQYF
>.|TRBV19|.|TRBJ1-1
TGTGCCAGTAGTTTCGGACAGCAGAACACTGAAGCTTTCTTT
CASSFGQQNTEAFF
>.|TRBV27|.|TRBJ2-2
TGTGCCAGCAGTCGGCTAGGAGACACCGGGGAGCTGTTTTTT
CASSRLGDTGELFF
>TRBD2|TRBV7-3|.|TRBJ2-5
TGTGCCAGCAGCTTAGGTATTAGCGGGTTGGAGACCCAGTACTTC
CASSLGISGLETQYF
>.|TRBV11-3|.|TRBJ2-1
TGTGCCAGCAGCCGAGGGCTGGGCAGGGGAGGGGACAATGAGCAGTTCTTC
CASSRGLGRGGDNEQFF
>TRBD2|TRBV28|once|TRBJ2-7
TGTGCCAGCAGTTCAGCGGGAGGGGAGGCCTACGAGCAGTACTTC
CASSSAGGEAYEQYF
>.|TRBV28|few|TRBJ1-2
TGTGCCAGCAGTTTCGGGGGCTATGGCTACACCTTC
CASSFGGYGYTF
>TRBD1|TRBV5-4|.|TRBJ1-1
TGTGCCAGCAGCTCGGACAGGGGGCGGACTGAAGCTTTCTTT
CASSSDRGRTEAFF
>.|TRBV30|.|TRBJ1-4
TGTGCCTGGAGTGTAGCCAGGCTGGGTGAAAAACTGTTTTTT
CAWSVARLGEKLFF
>.|TRBV9|once|TRBJ2-3
TGTGCCAGCAGCGAGAACACAGATACGCAGTATTTT
CASSENTDTQYF
>.|TRBV15|once|TRBJ1-2
TGTGCCACCAGCAGAGGGTACAGCGAAGACGGCTACACCTTC
CATSRGYSEDGYTF
>.|TRBV18|.|TRBJ2-7
TGTGCCAGCTCACCACCGGGAGGAACCTCCTACGAGCAGTACTTC
CASSPPGGTSYEQYF
>.|TRBV6-5|.|TRBJ2-7
TGTGCCAGTACCCGGGCAGGGGAGTACGAGCAGTACTTC
CASTRAGEYEQYF
>.|TRBV5-1|.|TRBJ2-1
TGCGCCAGCAGCTTTGCGGCCAGCTCCTACAATGAGCAGTTCTTC
CASSFAASSYNEQFF
>TRBD1|TRBV11-1|once|TRBJ2-5
TGTGCCAGCAGCTTGCAGGGGGCCCAAGAGACCCAGTACTTC
CASSLQGAQETQYF
>.|TRBV7-2|few|TRBJ1-5
TGTGCCAGCAGCTTGGACCCCAATCAGCCCCAGCATTTT
CASSLDPNQPQHF
>.|TRBV2|once|TRBJ1-3
TGTGCCAGCAGCGAAGGCATTTCGAACACCATATATTTT
CASSEGISNTIYF
>.|TRBV28|.|TRBJ2-2
TGTGCCAGCAGTTTAACCGCGGGACTGGCCGGGGAGCTGTTTTTT
CASSLTAGLAGELFF
>TRBD2|TRBV2|.|TRBJ2-7
TGTGCCAGCAGTCCCTTGACTAGCGGGAGTTCCTACGAGCAGTACTTC
CASSPLTSGSSYEQYF
>TRBD2|TRBV5-1|.|TRBJ2-3
TGCGCCAGCAGCTTGCGGGCGGGAGGCGGCACAGATACGCAGTATTTT
CASSLRAGGGTDTQYF
>.|TRBV2|once|TRBJ2-3
TGTGCCAGTGGCCCGGGGACACCGACAGATACGCAGTATTTT
CASGPGTPTDTQYF
>.|TRBV6-1|.|TRBJ1-4
TGTGCCAGCAACCCCTCTTGGTTTAGTGGAGAAAAACTGTTTTTT
CASNPSWFSGEKLFF
>.|TRBV30|.|TRBJ1-2
TGTGCCTGGAGTGCATGGGGCCCCTGGGGATATGGCTACACCTTC
CAWSAWGPWGYGYTF
>.|TRBV7-9|.|TRBJ1-5
TGTGCCAGCAGCTTTTGGATTTGCAATCAGCCCCAGCATTTT
CASSFWICNQPQHF
>.|TRBV2|.|TRBJ2-5
TGTGCCAGCACGGTTGATTCAGCCGCGGGGACCCAGTACTTC
CASTVDSAAGTQYF
>.|TRBV6-6|once|TRBJ1-2
TGTGCCAGCAGCCCACCGGGGACCTCGTTGTTAGGCTACACCTTC
CASSPPGTSLLGYTF
>.|TRBV7-2|.|TRBJ1-1
TGTGCCAGCAGCCTTTGGGGGGAGGCTGAAGCTTTCTTT
CASSLWGEAEAFF
>.|TRBV7-2|once|TRBJ1-3
TGTGCCAGCAGCTTAGGACCGACCTCTGGAAACACCATATATTTT
CASSLGPTSGNTIYF
>.|TRBV6-1|.|TRBJ2-2
TGTGCCAGCTGGTGGGAATACACCGGGGAGCTGTTTTTT
CASWWEYTGELFF
>.|TRBV5-5|few|TRBJ1-5
TGTGCCAGCAGCTTCGCCTCCAATCAGCCCCAGCATTTT
CASSFASNQPQHF
>.|TRBV5-4|.|TRBJ2-5
TGTGCCAGCAGCTTGCAGGGATACAGAGAGACCCAGTACTTC
CASSLQGYRETQYF
>.|TRBV4-3|once|TRBJ1-3
TGCGCCAGCAGCCAAGGCTCTCTCTACTCTGGAAACACCATATATTTT
CASSQGSLYSGNTIYF
>.|TRBV29-1|.|TRBJ1-2
TGCACCGTTTTGGGGGGGCAAGGCTACACCTTC
CTVLGGQGYTF
>.|TRBV30|.|TRBJ1-2
TGTGCCTGGAGTGTAAGGAGGGTTACTAACTATGGCTACACCTTC
CAWSVRRVTNYGYTF
>.|TRBV30|.|TRBJ1-5
TGTGCCTGGAGTGGAGGACATAGCAATCAGCCCCAGCATTTT
CAWSGGHSNQPQHF
>TRBD1|TRBV7-2|.|TRBJ1-4
TGTGCCAGCAGCTTGAACCCGGGACAGGTCGTTGAAAAACTGTTTTTT
CASSLNPGQVVEKLFF
>TRBD1|TRBV2|few|TRBJ1-5
TGTGCCAGCAGCCGCCAGGGGGCACGCAATCAGCCCCAGCATTTT
CASSRQGARNQPQHF